These 15 T cell receptor beta chains originate from one sample sequenced in a study of OX40 agonist ivuxolimab in advanced cancers. Measured with immunoSEQ multiplex PCR; TCRdb has only the in-frame clones, and not every one. The data hold some 75,000 clones, with 84% observed a single time. The sequencing used CD4+ or CD8+ T cells sorted from blood, collected in a trial of the OX40 agonist ivuxolimab. The receptor source for this set is an adult with an advanced solid tumor such as melanoma, head and neck, liver or kidney cancer.

V usage is TRBV28 and J usage is TRBJ2-3, with TRBD1 matching 10 bases. The CDR3 spans 14 residues. The germline V gene encodes CDR1 MDHEN and CDR2 SYDVKM. The V and J ends lost 6 bases and 5 bases, in that order; junction bases with no gene match: 5. CDR3 in amino acids: CASRTGQGKDTQYF. CDR3 in DNA: TGTGCCAGCAGAACGGGACAGGGGAAAGATACGCAGTATTTT.

The chain uses TRBV7-2 and TRBJ2-3; possibly TRBD1 for D (5 bases). CDR1 is SGHTA, CDR2 FQGNSA, per germline. V was clipped by 0 bases and J by 4 bases, with 11 bases between them. This CDR3 spans 15 amino acids. This CDR3 is CASSLAGVGPDTQYF. The DNA for the CDR3 is TGTGCCAGCAGCTTAGCAGGGGTGGGCCCAGATACGCAGTATTTT.

The chain joins TRBV6-5 to TRBJ2-1; 12 positions agree with TRBD2. This CDR3 comprises 15 residues. The V segment lost 5 bases and the J segment 9 bases; nucleotides outside the gene matches: 8. Germline loops: CDR1 MNHEY, CDR2 SVGAGI. This CDR3 is CASSNPSGRAVEQFF. DNA for the CDR3: TGTGCCAGCAGTAACCCTAGCGGGAGGGCAGTTGAGCAGTTCTTC.

V usage is TRBV7-9 and J usage is TRBJ2-7; D call uncertain. V lost 2 bases and J 4 bases, leaving 9 bases between the germline ends. The V gene's germline CDR1 is SEHNR and CDR2 FQNEAQ (reference sequence). CDR3 length: 13 amino acids. The CDR3 DNA follows: TGTGCCAGCAGCTTATACCCCAAGTACGAGCAGTACTTC. Its protein is CASSLYPKYEQYF.

The gene calls are TRBV5-4 and TRBJ2-2; 8 positions agree with TRBD2. Germline V gene sequence: CDR1 SGHNT, CDR2 YYREEE (reference sequence). The ends lost 4 bases at V and 1 base at J; junction bases unmatched: 3. CDR3 length: 15 amino acids. The CDR3 nucleotides read TGTGCCAGCAGCCTTAGCGGGGTGAACACCGGGGAGCTGTTTTTT. This codes for CASSLSGVNTGELFF. The entire variable domain, with the rest obtained from reference TRBV5-4 and TRBJ2-2, is as follows: ETGVTQSPTHLIKTRGQQVTLRCSSQSGHNTVSWYQQALGQGPQFIFQYYREEENGRGNFPPRFSGLQFPNYSSELNVNALELDDSALYLCASSLSGVNTGELFFGEGSRLTVL.

The gene calls are TRBV28 and TRBJ2-2; D ambiguous. CDR1 MDHEN and CDR2 SYDVKM come from the germline V gene. The CDR3 contains 14 residues. Trimming removed 2 bases from V and 2 bases from J, with 6 bases in between. DNA of the CDR3: TGTGCCAGCAGTTTACGCACTAACACCGGGGAGCTGTTTTTT. It encodes CASSLRTNTGELFF.

This rearrangement joins TRBV5-6 to TRBJ2-3; 7 bases align to TRBD2. Looked up from germline, CDR1 is SGHDT and CDR2 is YYEEEE. This CDR3 comprises 13 residues. V trimming: 7 bases; J trimming: 7 bases; junction bases outside the gene matches: 9. The CDR3: CASGGLGGNTQYF. In DNA form, the CDR3 reads TGTGCCAGCGGCGGACTAGGCGGGAATACGCAGTATTTT. Full variable domain (rest looked up from reference TRBV5-6 and TRBJ2-3): DAGVTQSPTHLIKTRGQQVTLRCSPKSGHDTVSWYQQALGQGPQFIFQYYEEEERQRGNFPDRFSGHQFPNYSSELNVNALLLGDSALYLCASGGLGGNTQYFGPGTRLTVL.

This chain links TRBV6-5 with TRBJ1-5; tentative D call: TRBD1 (5 bases). V was shortened by 2 bases and J by 5 bases, with 10 bases between the two germline ends. The length of the CDR3 is 14 residues. Germline V gives CDR1 MNHEY, CDR2 SVGAGI. The CDR3 loop reads CASSYAGRDQPQHF. In DNA, the CDR3 is TGTGCCAGCAGTTACGCAGGGAGAGATCAGCCCCAGCATTTT.

The V gene is TRBV4-2, the J gene TRBJ2-1; D is tentatively TRBD1 or TRBD2 (5 bases each). Trimming cost V 3 bases and J 4 bases, with 10 bases left between them. The germline CDR1 and CDR2 sequences are LGHNA and YNFKEQ. This CDR3 has 14 residues. DNA of the CDR3: TGTGCCAGCAGCCAGAGGGACCGTTACAATGAGCAGTTCTTC. Translated: CASSQRDRYNEQFF.

The chain couples TRBV15 to TRBJ2-7; weak D call: TRBD1 (5 bases). The V end lost 4 bases, the J end lost 4 bases, and 11 bases lay between the germline ends. In germline, CDR1 is LNHNV, CDR2 YYDKDF (reference sequence). The CDR3 covers 13 residues. CDR3 loop: CATSTAGKYEQYF. CDR3 nucleotides: TGTGCCACCAGCACGGCAGGGAAGTACGAGCAGTACTTC.

This sequence joins TRBV18 and TRBJ2-2; 7 nucleotides line up with TRBD1. Unmatched junction bases numbered 7, after V lost 6 bases and J lost 0 bases. Germline assignment: CDR1 KGHSH and CDR2 LQKENI. The CDR3 length is 16 residues. The DNA for the CDR3 is TGTGCCAGCTCTCCCACCGGGACAGCGAACACCGGGGAGCTGTTTTTT. Residues: CASSPTGTANTGELFF.

This clone is a singleton in its sample. CDR3 sequence (DNA): TGTGCCAGCAGCTTAGGGGGGCCTGGCAATCAGCCCCAGCATTTT. As protein: CASSLGGPGNQPQHF. The chain employs TRBV7-2 and TRBJ1-5, with D possibly matching TRBD1 (6 bases). The V gene lost 1 base and the J gene lost 2 bases, with 9 bases spanning the gap. Germline CDR1 SGHTA, CDR2 FQGNSA. CDR3 length equals 15 residues.

The gene calls are TRBV7-8 and TRBJ2-3; tentative D call: TRBD2 (6 bases). V was cut by 5 bases and J by 1 base, with 16 bases left in between. In germline, CDR1 is SGHVS, CDR2 FQNEAQ. The CDR3 has 16 residues. The CDR3 reads CASSPATASGTDTQYF. CDR3 nucleotide sequence: TGTGCCAGCAGCCCGGCCACCGCTAGCGGCACAGATACGCAGTATTTT.

The gene calls are TRBV19 and TRBJ2-7, with a weak D call TRBD1 (5 bases). This CDR3 has 13 residues. The V and J ends lost 2 bases and 3 bases respectively, with 8 bases between them. The germline CDR1 and CDR2 sequences are LNHDA and SQIVND (reference sequence). The CDR3 protein is CASSIFGHYEQYF. The CDR3 DNA sequence: TGTGCCAGTAGTATATTCGGACACTACGAGCAGTACTTC.

The chain carries TRBV5-6 and TRBJ1-2, with D possibly TRBD1 on 6 matching bases. Germline CDR1 is SGHDT and CDR2 is YYEEEE. V was cut by 0 bases and J by 3 bases, with 12 bases left in between. The CDR3 runs 15 residues. CDR3 coding DNA: TGTGCCAGCAGCTTGGAGGGCAGGGGTTACTATGGCTACACCTTC. The encoded protein is CASSLEGRGYYGYTF.